The source of this T cell receptor beta chain is a study of T cell changes during pregnancy in multiple sclerosis. The data were produced by immunoSEQ multiplex PCR, yet TCRdb's version contains in-frame clones alone and is incomplete. The table records some 60,000 clones, about 90% of them present only once. The CDR3 runs 16 residues. The V and J ends lost 3 bases and 4 bases, in that order; junction bases with no gene match: 7. Germline V gene sequence: CDR1 LNHDA, CDR2 SQIVND (reference sequence). The chain carries TRBV19 and TRBJ2-2; 8 nucleotides line up with TRBD2. Sequenced here: CD4+ T cells from peripheral blood mononuclear cells, sampled in the first trimester of pregnancy. This clonotype originated in a female donor with multiple sclerosis, enrolled in a pregnancy study. CDR3 nucleotides: TGTGCCAGTAGTATGACCCTCGGGGGGGGCACCGGGGAGCTGTTTTTT. Protein sequence: CASSMTLGGGTGELFF.